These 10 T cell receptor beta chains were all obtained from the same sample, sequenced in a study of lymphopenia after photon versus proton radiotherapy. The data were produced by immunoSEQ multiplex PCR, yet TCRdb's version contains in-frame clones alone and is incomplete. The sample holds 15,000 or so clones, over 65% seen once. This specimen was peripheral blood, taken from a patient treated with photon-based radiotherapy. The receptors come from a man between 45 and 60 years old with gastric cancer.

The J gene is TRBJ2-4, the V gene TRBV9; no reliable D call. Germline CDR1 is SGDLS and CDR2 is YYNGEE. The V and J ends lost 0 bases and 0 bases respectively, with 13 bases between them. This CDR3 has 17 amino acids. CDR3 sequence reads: CASSVDTVLGAKNIQYF. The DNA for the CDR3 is TGTGCCAGCAGCGTAGACACTGTCTTAGGAGCCAAAAACATTCAGTACTTC.

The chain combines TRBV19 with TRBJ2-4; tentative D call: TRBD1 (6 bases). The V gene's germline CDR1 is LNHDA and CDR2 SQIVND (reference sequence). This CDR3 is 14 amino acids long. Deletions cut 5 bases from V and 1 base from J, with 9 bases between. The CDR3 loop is CASSSGDAKNIQYF. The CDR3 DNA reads TGTGCCAGTAGTTCAGGGGATGCCAAAAACATTCAGTACTTC.

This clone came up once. CDR3: CAWNPGSLGADTQYF. As DNA, the CDR3 is TGTGCCTGGAACCCAGGCTCCCTGGGGGCAGATACGCAGTATTTT. The chain carries TRBV30 and TRBJ2-3; the D gene could be TRBD1 or TRBD2 (5 bases each). The germline CDR1 and CDR2 sequences are GTSNPN and SVGIG (reference sequence). The CDR3 loop spans 15 amino acids. The germline V and J ends were trimmed by 4 bases and 4 bases, with 18 bases remaining between them.

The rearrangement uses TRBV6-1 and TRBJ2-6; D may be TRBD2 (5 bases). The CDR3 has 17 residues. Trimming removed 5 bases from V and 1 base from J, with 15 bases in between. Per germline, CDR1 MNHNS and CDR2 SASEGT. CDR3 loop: CASSKGGSGSGANVLTF. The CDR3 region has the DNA TGTGCCAGCAGTAAAGGCGGGTCCGGGTCTGGGGCCAACGTCCTGACTTTC.

This CDR3 reads CASSIRGRADTQYF. In DNA, the CDR3 is TGTGCCAGTAGTATCAGGGGACGCGCAGATACGCAGTATTTT. The rearrangement uses TRBV19 and TRBJ2-3, with a weak D call TRBD1 (6 bases). The V end lost 3 bases, the J end lost 4 bases, and 11 bases lay between the germline ends. CDR1 and CDR2 from the germline V gene are LNHDA and SQIVND (reference sequence). The CDR3 sequence is 14 residues long.

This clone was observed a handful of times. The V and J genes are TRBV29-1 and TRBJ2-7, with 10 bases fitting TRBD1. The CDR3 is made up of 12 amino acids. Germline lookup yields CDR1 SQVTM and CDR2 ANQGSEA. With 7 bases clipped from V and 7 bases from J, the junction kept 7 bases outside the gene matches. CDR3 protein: CSGGQGGREQYF. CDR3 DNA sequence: TGCAGCGGCGGACAGGGGGGGAGGGAGCAGTACTTC.

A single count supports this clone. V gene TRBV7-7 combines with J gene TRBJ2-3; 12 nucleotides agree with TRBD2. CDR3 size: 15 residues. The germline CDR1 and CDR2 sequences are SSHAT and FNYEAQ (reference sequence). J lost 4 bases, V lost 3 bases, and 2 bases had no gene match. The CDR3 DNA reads TGTGCCAGCAGCTTTGCTAGCGGGGGGGCAGATACGCAGTATTTT. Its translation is CASSFASGGADTQYF.

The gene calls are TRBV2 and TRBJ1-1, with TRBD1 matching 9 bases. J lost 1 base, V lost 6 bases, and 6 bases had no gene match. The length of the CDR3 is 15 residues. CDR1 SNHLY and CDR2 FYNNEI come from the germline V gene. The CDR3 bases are TGTGCCAGCAGAGGACAGGGACAGGGGAACACTGAAGCTTTCTTT. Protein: CASRGQGQGNTEAFF.

CDR3 DNA: TGTGCCAGCAGCGGGGGGCCTAATCAGCCCCAGCATTTT. This sequence encodes CASSGGPNQPQHF. The chain has TRBV7-3 and TRBJ1-5; D is perhaps TRBD1 (6 bases). The V gene lost 5 bases and the J gene lost 4 bases, with 9 bases spanning the gap. The CDR3 contains 13 residues. Germline CDR1 SGHTA, CDR2 FQGTGA. Complete variable domain (other parts from reference TRBV7-3 and TRBJ1-5): GAGVSQTPSNKVTEKGKYVELRCDPISGHTALYWYRQSLGQGPEFLIYFQGTGAADDSGLPNDRFFAVRPEGSVSTLKIQRTERGDSAVYLCASSGGPNQPQHFGDGTRLSIL.

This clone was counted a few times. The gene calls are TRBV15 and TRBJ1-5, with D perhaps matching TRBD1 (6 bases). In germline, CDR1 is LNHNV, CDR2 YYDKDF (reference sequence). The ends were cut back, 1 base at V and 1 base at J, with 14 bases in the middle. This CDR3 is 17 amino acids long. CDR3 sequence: CATSRVATGYSNQPQHF. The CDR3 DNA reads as TGTGCCACCAGCAGAGTGGCAACAGGGTACAGCAATCAGCCCCAGCATTTT. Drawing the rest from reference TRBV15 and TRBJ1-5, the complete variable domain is DAMVIQNPRYQVTQFGKPVTLSCSQTLNHNVMYWYQQKSSQAPKLLFHYYDKDFNNEADTPDNFQSRRPNTSFCFLDIRSPGLGDTAMYLCATSRVATGYSNQPQHFGDGTRLSIL.